A single sample is the source of the 17 T cell receptor beta chains below, sequenced in a study of blood T cell repertoires in COVID-19. Clones were read by immunoSEQ multiplex PCR, and TCRdb kept only the in-frame ones, dropping some. Of about 330,000 clones listed, around 83% are singletons. Input material: peripheral blood. The receptor set was obtained from a woman aged 45-60 years with acute or convalescent COVID-19.

The J gene is TRBJ2-1, the V gene TRBV5-1; tentatively, D is TRBD1 (6 bases). Trimming removed 4 bases at V and 8 bases at J, with 16 bases between. There are 14 residues in the CDR3. Germline CDR1 SGHRS, CDR2 YFSETQ. The CDR3 protein is CASSAQQGFDEQFF. DNA of the CDR3: TGCGCCAGCAGCGCACAACAGGGCTTCGATGAGCAGTTCTTC.

This chain joins TRBV6-5 and TRBJ2-3, with D perhaps TRBD1 (6 bases). With 0 bases removed from V and 5 bases from J, the gap between germline ends came to 15 bases. Germline CDR1 MNHEY, CDR2 SVGAGI. There are 16 residues in the CDR3. CDR3 loop: CASSYSMGGRGDTQYF. As DNA, the CDR3 is TGTGCCAGCAGTTACTCGATGGGCGGCAGGGGAGATACGCAGTATTTT.

The genes are TRBV6-5 and TRBJ2-5, with TRBD1 identical over 7 bases. CDR1 is MNHEY, CDR2 SVGAGI, per germline. The J segment lost 2 bases and the V segment lost 6 bases, leaving 0 bases of the junction unmatched. CDR3 length: 12 amino acids. As DNA, the CDR3 is TGTGCCAGCAGGGGACAGCAAGAGACCCAGTACTTC. Its protein product is CASRGQQETQYF.

The V and J genes are TRBV9 and TRBJ1-1; D is possibly TRBD1 (5 bases). The germline V gene has CDR1 SGDLS and CDR2 YYNGEE. The CDR3 has 8 residues. V lost 7 bases and J 11 bases, leaving 6 bases between the germline ends. CDR3 loop: CASGGAFF. As DNA, the CDR3 is TGTGCCAGCGGGGGGGCTTTCTTT.

CDR3 loop: CASSYRVSAEADTQYF. CDR3 DNA: TGTGCCAGCAGTTATCGGGTTAGCGCCGAAGCAGATACGCAGTATTTT. The chain carries TRBV25-1 and TRBJ2-3; TRBD2 might be the D (5 bases). V was clipped by 5 bases and J by 4 bases, with 19 bases between them. The germline CDR1 and CDR2 sequences are MGHDK and SYGVNS. The CDR3 is 16 residues long.

The V gene is TRBV4-1, the J gene TRBJ1-1; TRBD1 matches at 8 bases. With 4 bases clipped from V and 6 bases from J, the junction kept 7 bases outside the gene matches. This CDR3 contains 14 residues. Germline V gene data show CDR1 as MGHRA and CDR2 as YSYEKL. This chain's CDR3 is CASSLDRGGPEAFF. Here the CDR3 DNA reads TGCGCCAGCAGCCTCGACAGGGGTGGGCCTGAAGCTTTCTTT.

The genes are TRBV9 and TRBJ2-7, with TRBD1 matching over 7 bases. V shed 6 bases and J 4 bases; nucleotides not matched to a gene: 10. Germline CDR1 and CDR2: SGDLS and YYNGEE. This CDR3 is built from 14 residues. Here the CDR3 reads CASTRQGRGYEQYV. In nucleotides, the CDR3 is TGTGCCAGCACCCGACAGGGACGTGGGTACGAGCAGTACGTC.

This rearrangement joins TRBV13 to TRBJ1-2; a weak D match, TRBD1 (6 bases). V gave up 0 bases and J gave up 0 bases, with 11 bases separating them. Per germline, CDR1 PRHDT and CDR2 FYEKMQ (reference sequence). The CDR3 runs 16 residues. The CDR3: CASSLGDSPTNYGYTF. The CDR3 DNA follows: TGTGCCAGCAGCTTAGGGGACAGCCCGACTAACTATGGCTACACCTTC.

The J gene is TRBJ2-1, the V gene TRBV9, with TRBD1 matching 7 bases. CDR3 length: 15 amino acids. V gave up 2 bases and J gave up 4 bases; unmatched junction bases: 6. The germline V gene has CDR1 SGDLS and CDR2 YYNGEE. The CDR3 protein is CASSVRTGLYNEQFF. The DNA of the CDR3 is TGTGCCAGCAGCGTCCGGACAGGTCTTTACAATGAGCAGTTCTTC.

The genes are TRBV5-4 and TRBJ2-3; D is undetermined. CDR3 length equals 15 residues. The V gene's germline CDR1 is SGHNT and CDR2 YYREEE (reference sequence). Trimming removed 6 bases from V and 6 bases from J, with 20 bases in between. The CDR3 coding sequence is TGTGCCAGCATCCCTTTAGGCGGTCTAATTGATACGCAGTATTTT. Translation gives CASIPLGGLIDTQYF. The full variable domain, rest sourced from reference TRBV5-4 and TRBJ2-3, is ETGVTQSPTHLIKTRGQQVTLRCSSQSGHNTVSWYQQALGQGPQFIFQYYREEENGRGNFPPRFSGLQFPNYSSELNVNALELDDSALYLCASIPLGGLIDTQYFGPGTRLTVL.

V and J are TRBV7-9 and TRBJ2-7; 7 nucleotides line up with TRBD2. The junction had 4 bases not matched to a gene; V was cut back by 6 bases and J by 2 bases. CDR1 SEHNR and CDR2 FQNEAQ come from the germline V gene (reference sequence). The CDR3 covers 13 residues. This CDR3 is CASSRAGTYEQYF. The CDR3 coding sequence is TGTGCCAGCAGTAGAGCGGGGACCTACGAGCAGTACTTC.

This chain links TRBV6-5 with TRBJ1-6, with D possibly TRBD1 on 5 matching bases. V lost 6 bases and J lost 7, with 13 bases in between. This CDR3 contains 14 residues. Germline V gene data show CDR1 as MNHEY and CDR2 as SVGAGI. CDR3 sequence (DNA): TGTGCCAGCAGAGGTAAGGGGAAGAATTCACCCCTCCACTTT. Protein sequence: CASRGKGKNSPLHF.

The DNA for the CDR3 is TGTGCCGTTATGTTCCCAGGGGCAGTAGGAAACACCATATATTTT. Protein sequence: CAVMFPGAVGNTIYF. The chain joins TRBV7-2 to TRBJ1-3; tentative D call: TRBD1 (6 bases). V gave up 11 bases and J gave up 4 bases, with 21 bases separating them. Per germline, CDR1 SGHTA and CDR2 FQGNSA. CDR3 length: 15 amino acids.

The gene calls are TRBV30 and TRBJ2-2, with D possibly being TRBD1 (6 bases). The CDR3 is 15 amino acids. Germline V CDR1 and CDR2: GTSNPN, SVGIG (reference sequence). The V end was cut by 3 bases, the J end by 7 bases, with 18 bases between. CDR3 DNA sequence: TGTGCCTGGAGCAAAACGACAGGTTCCATCGGGGAGCTGTTTTTT. Encoded protein: CAWSKTTGSIGELFF.

V usage is TRBV27 and J usage is TRBJ1-1; the D gene is possibly TRBD1 (6 bases). CDR3 size: 13 residues. Germline V lookup: CDR1 MNHEY, CDR2 SMNVEV (reference sequence). Trimming took off 7 bases at V and 7 bases at J, with 16 bases between the two ends. CDR3 sequence reads: CASKLPGAIEAFF. The CDR3 DNA sequence: TGTGCCAGCAAGTTGCCAGGGGCTATTGAAGCTTTCTTT.

The chain uses TRBV4-2 and TRBJ2-6, with D uncertain. V lost 1 base and J 2 bases, leaving 9 bases between the germline ends. CDR1 and CDR2 from the germline V gene are LGHNA and YNFKEQ. The CDR3 covers 16 residues. The CDR3 is CASSQVGEPGANVLTF. For the CDR3, the DNA is TGTGCCAGCAGCCAAGTCGGAGAACCTGGGGCCAACGTCCTGACTTTC.

This chain links TRBV3-1 (or the pseudogene TRBV3-2) with TRBJ2-6; 9 bases agree with TRBD1. The CDR3 sequence is 18 residues long. Germline loops: CDR1 LGHDT, CDR2 YNNKEL (reference sequence). V lost 5 bases, J lost 3 bases, and 11 bases stayed unmatched. The CDR3 nucleotides are TGTGCCAGCAGCAGTCGGACAGGGGAATCAGGTGGGGCCAACGTCCTGACTTTC. This gives the protein CASSSRTGESGGANVLTF.